Below are 10 T cell receptor beta chains sequenced from a single sample in a study of blood T cell repertoires in COVID-19. Method: immunoSEQ multiplex PCR; TCRdb's copy keeps in-frame clones and lacks some. The sample consists of about 220,000 clones, 70% to 90% of them appearing once. Material: PBMCs or T cells enriched from blood (not recorded which). All receptors derive from a woman in her forties or fifties with acute COVID-19.

J is TRBJ2-2 and V is TRBV12-3 or TRBV12-4, with 7 positions matching TRBD2. Trimming cost V 6 bases and J 6 bases; bases outside gene matches: 4. The CDR3 has 13 residues. CDR3 sequence: CASRSGGPGELFF. The CDR3 nucleotides are TGTGCCAGCAGATCGGGGGGACCCGGGGAGCTGTTTTTT.

This clone was found a few times. V gene TRBV9 combines with J gene TRBJ2-2, with D perhaps TRBD2 (6 bases). Germline CDR1 is SGDLS and CDR2 is YYNGEE. CDR3 length: 15 amino acids. Between the trimmed V and J ends, which lost 3 bases and 4 bases, there was a span of 13 bases. This chain's CDR3 is CASSDTRRGTGELFF. DNA for the CDR3: TGTGCCAGCAGCGACACGAGGAGGGGCACCGGGGAGCTGTTTTTT.

DNA of the CDR3: TGTGCCAGCAGTTTCCAACGATACAGGGGCGGCGATTCACCCCTCCACTTT. It specifies CASSFQRYRGGDSPLHF. The chain uses TRBV27 and TRBJ1-6, with TRBD1 matching over 7 bases. The CDR3 is 17 amino acids. With 3 bases clipped from V and 8 bases from J, the junction kept 13 bases outside the gene matches. Germline V gene sequence: CDR1 MNHEY, CDR2 SMNVEV (reference sequence).

The CDR3 sequence: CASSPSEGRSSYEQYF. The CDR3 DNA is TGTGCCAGCTCACCATCCGAGGGCAGGAGCTCCTACGAGCAGTACTTC. The chain combines TRBV18 with TRBJ2-7; TRBD2 might be the D (5 bases). Germline CDR1 reads KGHSH; CDR2 reads LQKENI. The CDR3 length is 16 residues. Between the trimmed V and J ends, which lost 2 bases and 0 bases, there was a span of 14 bases.

This clone came up a few times. This rearrangement joins TRBV6-5 to TRBJ1-6, with D uncertain. CDR3 length equals 15 residues. Germline CDR1 MNHEY, CDR2 SVGAGI. Trimming pared 0 bases from V and 9 bases from J, leaving 12 bases between. CDR3 amino acids: CASSYSSTSGSPLHF. CDR3 coding DNA: TGTGCCAGCAGTTACTCTTCGACGTCGGGTTCACCCCTCCACTTT.

This sequence joins TRBV28 and TRBJ2-7; TRBD2 aligns across 12 bases. Germline V gives CDR1 MDHEN, CDR2 SYDVKM. This CDR3 is 15 amino acids long. Losses at the gene ends were 2 bases for V and 5 bases for J; bases not matched to a gene: 4. The CDR3 DNA is TGTGCCAGCAGTTTAGGACTAGCGGGGACAGACGAGCAGTACTTC. Residues: CASSLGLAGTDEQYF. Filled out from reference TRBV28 and TRBJ2-7, the complete variable domain reads DVKVTQSSRYLVKRTGEKVFLECVQDMDHENMFWYRQDPGLGLRLIYFSYDVKMKEKGDIPEGYSVSREKKERFSLILESASTNQTSMYLCASSLGLAGTDEQYFGPGTRLTVT.

This CDR3 reads CASSPLELNTEAFF. CDR3 bases: TGTGCCAGCTCACCGCTGGAGCTGAACACTGAAGCTTTCTTT. J is TRBJ1-1 and V is TRBV18; D remains unclear. V lost 3 bases to trimming and J lost 0 bases, with 8 bases between them. The CDR3 totals 14 residues. Germline-derived CDR1 and CDR2 are KGHSH and LQKENI. The variable domain in full, completed from reference TRBV18 and TRBJ1-1, reads NAGVMQNPRHLVRRRGQEARLRCSPMKGHSHVYWYRQLPEEGLKFMVYLQKENIIDESGMPKERFSAEFPKEGPSILRIQQVVRGDSAAYFCASSPLELNTEAFFGQGTRLTVV.

This chain links TRBV6-4 with TRBJ2-2; D is undetermined. In germline, CDR1 is MRHNA, CDR2 SNTAGT. This CDR3 is built from 14 residues. The V gene lost 3 bases and the J gene lost 5 bases, with 10 bases spanning the gap. Here the CDR3 reads CASSESTRTGELFF. CDR3 DNA sequence: TGTGCCAGCAGTGAATCGACACGTACCGGGGAGCTGTTTTTT.

The chain recombines TRBV28 with TRBJ1-6; 8 positions agree with TRBD1. CDR3 length equals 15 residues. Per germline, CDR1 MDHEN and CDR2 SYDVKM. V was clipped by 5 bases and J by 10 bases; unmatched bases: 10. The CDR3 nucleotides read TGTGCCAGCAGTCCCTCGACAGGGGTGAACTCACCCCTCCACTTT. This translates into CASSPSTGVNSPLHF.

The J gene is TRBJ1-3, the V gene TRBV7-6; 7 bases fit TRBD1. This CDR3 has 17 amino acids. After removal of 3 bases from V and 1 base from J, the junction contained 9 bases not matched to a gene. Germline V gene lookup returns CDR1 SGHVS and CDR2 FNYEAQ. This CDR3 is CASSFQTGEVSGNTIYF. CDR3 DNA sequence: TGTGCCAGCAGCTTTCAAACAGGGGAGGTGTCTGGAAACACCATATATTTT.